This T cell receptor beta chain was captured in a study of cytomegalovirus exposure and HLA in healthy donors. Background on the study: The roughly 110 validation repertoires were reported in a later analysis to have been generated on the same platform as the roughly 720 first-cohort repertoires. The study, taken as a whole, reports: Reports indicated that the classifier achieved high specificity and sensitivity in diagnosing cytomegalovirus status. A list of approximately 160 TCR beta chains associated with cytomegalovirus was given.

Measured with immunoSEQ multiplex PCR; TCRdb has only the in-frame clones, and not every one. Among about 160,000 clones listed, roughly 96% were seen once. As for this clone: The target antigen is unknown.

The V and J ends lost 0 bases and 5 bases respectively, with 7 bases between them. Per the germline V gene, CDR1 is MNHEY and CDR2 is SVGAGI. This CDR3 contains 13 residues. Sequenced input: PBMCs. The clonotype originates from a young woman in good health and CMV-seronegative. This sequence joins TRBV6-5 and TRBJ1-1; D gene uncertain. In DNA, the CDR3 is TGTGCCAGCAGTTACTCTCGGGTGACTGAAGCTTTCTTT. Encoded protein: CASSYSRVTEAFF.